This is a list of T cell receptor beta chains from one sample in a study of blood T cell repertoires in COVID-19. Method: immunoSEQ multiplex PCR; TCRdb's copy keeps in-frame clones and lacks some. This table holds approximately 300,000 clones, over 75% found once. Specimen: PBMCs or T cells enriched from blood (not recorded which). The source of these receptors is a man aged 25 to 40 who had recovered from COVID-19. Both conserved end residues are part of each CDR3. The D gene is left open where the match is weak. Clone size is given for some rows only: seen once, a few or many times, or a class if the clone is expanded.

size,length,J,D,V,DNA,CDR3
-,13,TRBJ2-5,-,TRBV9,TGTGCCAGCAGCGTAGGCCCCCTAGCCGACCCCTACTTC,CASSVGPLADPYF
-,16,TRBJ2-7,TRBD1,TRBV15,TGTGCCACCAGCACCCTAGGACAGGGCCCGTCCTACGAGCAGTACTTC,CATSTLGQGPSYEQYF
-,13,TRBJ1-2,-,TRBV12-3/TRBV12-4,TGTGCCAGCAGTCTGACAGCGATCTATGGCTACACCTTC,CASSLTAIYGYTF
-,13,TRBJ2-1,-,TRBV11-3,TGTGCCAGCAGCTCTTTTTCCTACAATGAGCAGTTCTTC,CASSSFSYNEQFF
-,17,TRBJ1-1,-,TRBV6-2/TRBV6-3,TGTGCCAGCAGTTACGGTGGAACAGGGCACATGAACACTGAAGCTTTCTTT,CASSYGGTGHMNTEAFF
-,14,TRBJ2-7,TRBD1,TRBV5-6,TGTGCCAGCAGCCCCCGACAGGGGGCCTACGAGCAGTACTTC,CASSPRQGAYEQYF
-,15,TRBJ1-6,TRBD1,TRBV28,TGTGCCAGCAGTAAACAGGGGGGGGACTGGGTACCCCTCCACTTT,CASSKQGGDWVPLHF
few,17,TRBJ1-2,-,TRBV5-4,TGTGCCAGCAGCCTCCGGAGAAGGACAGCCCTGAGATATGGCTACACCTTC,CASSLRRRTALRYGYTF
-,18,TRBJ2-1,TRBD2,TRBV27,TGTGCCAGCAGTTTATCGTCCCTAGCGGGCACACCCTACAATGAGCAGTTCTTC,CASSLSSLAGTPYNEQFF
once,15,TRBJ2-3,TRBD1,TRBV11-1,TGTGCCAGCAGCGGGGGACAGGTCGACGCAGATACGCAGTATTTT,CASSGGQVDADTQYF
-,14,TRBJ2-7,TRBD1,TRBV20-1,TGCAGTGCTAGTGACAGGGTATCGACCTATCAGCAGTACTTC,CSASDRVSTYQQYF
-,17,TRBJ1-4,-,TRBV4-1,TGCGCCAGCAGCCAAGGATGGGCGGGGGTAAGGACTGAAAAACTGTTTTTT,CASSQGWAGVRTEKLFF
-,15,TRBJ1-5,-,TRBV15,TGTGCCACCAGCAGAGGGGGGGGTAGCAATCAGCCCCAGCATTTT,CATSRGGGSNQPQHF
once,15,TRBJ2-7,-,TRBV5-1,TGCGCCAGCAGCTTCGGGTGGGACTGGGCCTACGAGCAGTACTTC,CASSFGWDWAYEQYF
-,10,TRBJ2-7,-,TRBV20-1,TGCAGTGCCGGGGAGCACGAGCAGTACTTC,CSAGEHEQYF
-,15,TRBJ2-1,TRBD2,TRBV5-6,TGTGCCAGCAGCTTAGCGGGGGGGCTAGACAATGAGCAGTTCTTC,CASSLAGGLDNEQFF